This is a list of T cell receptor beta chains from one sample in a study of shared clonotypes between healthy human individuals. Produced via immunoSEQ multiplex PCR; TCRdb's table is partial and in-frame only. The table has hundreds of thousands of clones, over 65% seen once; the top ten hold about a tenth. The sample comprised memory CD4+ T cells sorted from blood. Receptors originate from a man aged 30-40 years in good health. Each CDR3 is given with its conserved first and last residue. The order of the fields is D gene, J gene, clone size, CDR3 length, V gene, CDR3 protein, CDR3 DNA. D genes are given only for firm matches. Clone size is shown for a subset of rows, as once, few, many or a class of expanded clone.

d_gene: -
j_gene: TRBJ1-4
abundance: -
len: 15
v_gene: TRBV6-1
CDR3aa: CASSEVDSYYEKLFF
CDR3nt: TGTGCCAGCAGTGAAGTGGACAGCTATTATGAAAAACTGTTTTTT

d_gene: -
j_gene: TRBJ2-6
abundance: -
len: 15
v_gene: TRBV18
CDR3aa: CASSPGGSGANVLTF
CDR3nt: TGTGCCAGCTCACCGGGAGGCTCTGGGGCCAACGTCCTGACTTTC

d_gene: -
j_gene: TRBJ2-7
abundance: -
len: 15
v_gene: TRBV11-2
CDR3aa: CASSDRLLITHEQYF
CDR3nt: TGTGCCAGCAGCGACCGACTTCTTATTACCCACGAGCAGTACTTC

d_gene: -
j_gene: TRBJ2-7
abundance: -
len: 12
v_gene: TRBV10-2
CDR3aa: CASSERSYEQYF
CDR3nt: TGCGCCAGCAGTGAGCGCAGTTACGAGCAGTACTTC

d_gene: -
j_gene: TRBJ2-7
abundance: -
len: 14
v_gene: TRBV2
CDR3aa: CASGKRDSSYEQYF
CDR3nt: TGTGCCAGCGGAAAAAGGGATTCCTCCTACGAGCAGTACTTC

d_gene: TRBD2
j_gene: TRBJ2-1
abundance: -
len: 18
v_gene: TRBV27
CDR3aa: CASSLSPSGSMVQNEQFF
CDR3nt: TGTGCCAGCAGTTTATCCCCTAGCGGGAGTATGGTACAGAATGAGCAGTTCTTC

d_gene: TRBD1
j_gene: TRBJ1-2
abundance: many
len: 13
v_gene: TRBV10-1
CDR3aa: CASSEQGEYGYTF
CDR3nt: TGCGCCAGCAGTGAGCAGGGGGAGTATGGCTACACCTTC

d_gene: -
j_gene: TRBJ2-1
abundance: once
len: 15
v_gene: TRBV2
CDR3aa: CASSEAASRGNEQFF
CDR3nt: TGTGCCAGCAGTGAAGCCGCTAGTCGGGGCAATGAGCAGTTCTTC

d_gene: -
j_gene: TRBJ2-7
abundance: -
len: 12
v_gene: TRBV29-1
CDR3aa: CSVRGGAYEQYF
CDR3nt: TGCAGCGTCCGGGGTGGAGCCTACGAGCAGTACTTC

d_gene: -
j_gene: TRBJ2-2
abundance: few
len: 15
v_gene: TRBV5-4
CDR3aa: CASSSETANTGELFF
CDR3nt: TGTGCCAGCAGCTCCGAGACAGCTAACACCGGGGAGCTGTTTTTT

d_gene: -
j_gene: TRBJ2-5
abundance: once
len: 13
v_gene: TRBV18
CDR3aa: CASSPRQGETQYF
CDR3nt: TGTGCCAGCTCACCACGCCAGGGAGAGACCCAGTACTTC

d_gene: TRBD1
j_gene: TRBJ2-7
abundance: many
len: 15
v_gene: TRBV6-5
CDR3aa: CASSFRDRGTYEQYF
CDR3nt: TGTGCCAGCAGTTTCCGGGACAGGGGGACCTACGAGCAGTACTTC

d_gene: -
j_gene: TRBJ2-4
abundance: -
len: 15
v_gene: TRBV6-5
CDR3aa: CASSPAIQQPGIQYF
CDR3nt: TGTGCCAGCAGTCCGGCAATCCAACAGCCAGGCATTCAGTACTTC

d_gene: TRBD1
j_gene: TRBJ2-7
abundance: few
len: 13
v_gene: TRBV5-6
CDR3aa: CASSFRQGYEQYF
CDR3nt: TGTGCCAGCAGCTTTCGACAGGGGTACGAGCAGTACTTC

d_gene: -
j_gene: TRBJ2-7
abundance: -
len: 12
v_gene: TRBV10-2
CDR3aa: CASLTWDYEQYF
CDR3nt: TGCGCCAGCTTAACCTGGGACTACGAGCAGTACTTC

d_gene: -
j_gene: TRBJ1-1
abundance: -
len: 13
v_gene: TRBV7-9
CDR3aa: CASSFRANTEAFF
CDR3nt: TGTGCCAGCAGCTTCCGGGCCAACACTGAAGCTTTCTTT

d_gene: TRBD2
j_gene: TRBJ2-1
abundance: -
len: 17
v_gene: TRBV7-2
CDR3aa: CASSPLRPGGHLDEQFF
CDR3nt: TGTGCCAGCAGCCCCCTTAGGCCGGGGGGGCATTTGGATGAGCAGTTCTTC

d_gene: TRBD1
j_gene: TRBJ2-5
abundance: -
len: 14
v_gene: TRBV5-1
CDR3aa: CASRADRAQETQYF
CDR3nt: TGCGCCAGCAGAGCGGACAGGGCACAAGAGACCCAGTACTTC

d_gene: TRBD1
j_gene: TRBJ2-5
abundance: -
len: 16
v_gene: TRBV5-1
CDR3aa: CASSFTEGTGQETQYF
CDR3nt: TGCGCCAGCAGCTTTACCGAGGGGACAGGGCAAGAGACCCAGTACTTC

d_gene: -
j_gene: TRBJ2-2
abundance: -
len: 16
v_gene: TRBV10-3
CDR3aa: CAISESTARNTGELFF
CDR3nt: TGTGCCATCAGTGAGTCAACAGCTAGGAACACCGGGGAGCTGTTTTTT

d_gene: -
j_gene: TRBJ2-1
abundance: -
len: 13
v_gene: TRBV10-1
CDR3aa: CASRATGNNEQFF
CDR3nt: TGCGCCAGCAGGGCCACAGGGAACAATGAGCAGTTCTTC

d_gene: -
j_gene: TRBJ2-2
abundance: -
len: 15
v_gene: TRBV2
CDR3aa: CASSEEGRSTGELFF
CDR3nt: TGTGCCAGCAGTGAGGAGGGGAGGAGCACCGGGGAGCTGTTTTTT

d_gene: -
j_gene: TRBJ2-7
abundance: -
len: 15
v_gene: TRBV4-3
CDR3aa: CASSQDRGDSYEQYF
CDR3nt: TGCGCCAGCAGCCAAGATCGGGGTGACTCCTACGAGCAGTACTTC

d_gene: TRBD2
j_gene: TRBJ2-2
abundance: -
len: 14
v_gene: TRBV11-3
CDR3aa: CASSRSGRTGELFF
CDR3nt: TGTGCCAGCAGTCGGAGCGGGAGAACCGGGGAGCTGTTTTTT

d_gene: -
j_gene: TRBJ2-5
abundance: -
len: 12
v_gene: TRBV11-2
CDR3aa: CASSRPIETQYF
CDR3nt: TGTGCCAGCAGTCGCCCGATAGAGACCCAGTACTTC

d_gene: -
j_gene: TRBJ2-7
abundance: -
len: 11
v_gene: TRBV5-4
CDR3aa: CASSSLHEQYF
CDR3nt: TGTGCCAGCAGCTCCCTCCACGAGCAGTACTTC

d_gene: -
j_gene: TRBJ2-3
abundance: -
len: 14
v_gene: TRBV5-1
CDR3aa: CASSLESRTDTQYF
CDR3nt: TGCGCCAGCAGCTTGGAATCACGCACAGATACGCAGTATTTT

d_gene: -
j_gene: TRBJ2-3
abundance: few
len: 15
v_gene: TRBV28
CDR3aa: CASSRRLGGADTQYF
CDR3nt: TGTGCCAGCAGTCGCCGACTAGGAGGGGCAGATACGCAGTATTTT

d_gene: TRBD2
j_gene: TRBJ2-1
abundance: -
len: 18
v_gene: TRBV11-2
CDR3aa: CASSLDPPGLAEYNEQFF
CDR3nt: TGTGCCAGCAGCTTAGATCCACCCGGACTAGCGGAATACAATGAGCAGTTCTTC

d_gene: TRBD2
j_gene: TRBJ2-3
abundance: -
len: 16
v_gene: TRBV27
CDR3aa: CASSSPSGTSTDTQYF
CDR3nt: TGTGCCAGCAGTTCGCCTAGCGGGACCAGCACAGATACGCAGTATTTT

d_gene: TRBD2
j_gene: TRBJ2-5
abundance: -
len: 15
v_gene: TRBV7-2
CDR3aa: CASSLVAGREETQYF
CDR3nt: TGTGCCAGCAGCTTAGTAGCGGGTAGAGAAGAGACCCAGTACTTC

d_gene: -
j_gene: TRBJ1-1
abundance: -
len: 12
v_gene: TRBV10-2
CDR3aa: CATGTGGTEAFF
CDR3nt: TGCGCCACCGGGACGGGTGGGACTGAAGCTTTCTTT

d_gene: TRBD1
j_gene: TRBJ1-4
abundance: -
len: 15
v_gene: TRBV4-3
CDR3aa: CASSTQGALGEKLFF
CDR3nt: TGCGCCAGCAGTACCCAGGGGGCCCTAGGTGAAAAACTGTTTTTT

d_gene: -
j_gene: TRBJ2-1
abundance: -
len: 13
v_gene: TRBV11-2
CDR3aa: CASSLDTLNEQFF
CDR3nt: TGTGCCAGCAGCTTAGATACGTTGAATGAGCAGTTCTTC

d_gene: -
j_gene: TRBJ2-3
abundance: -
len: 12
v_gene: TRBV7-2
CDR3aa: CASSPGADTQYF
CDR3nt: TGTGCCAGCAGCCCGGGAGCAGATACGCAGTATTTT

d_gene: TRBD2
j_gene: TRBJ2-3
abundance: -
len: 17
v_gene: TRBV7-8
CDR3aa: CASSPRLAGDTADTQYF
CDR3nt: TGTGCCAGCAGCCCCAGACTAGCGGGAGATACGGCAGATACGCAGTATTTT

d_gene: TRBD2
j_gene: TRBJ2-1
abundance: -
len: 15
v_gene: TRBV28
CDR3aa: CATHRGGSGRTEQFF
CDR3nt: TGTGCCACCCACCGGGGGGGGAGCGGGAGAACTGAGCAGTTCTTC

d_gene: -
j_gene: TRBJ1-5
abundance: few
len: 14
v_gene: TRBV9
CDR3aa: CASSVGGRGQPQHF
CDR3nt: TGTGCCAGCAGCGTAGGGGGGCGGGGACAGCCCCAGCATTTT

d_gene: TRBD1
j_gene: TRBJ1-1
abundance: -
len: 14
v_gene: TRBV19
CDR3aa: CASSFRQGGTEAFF
CDR3nt: TGTGCCAGTAGTTTCCGACAGGGAGGAACTGAAGCTTTCTTT

d_gene: -
j_gene: TRBJ2-2
abundance: -
len: 16
v_gene: TRBV28
CDR3aa: CASSLRLALNTGELFF
CDR3nt: TGTGCCAGCAGTTTACGGCTAGCTCTGAACACCGGGGAGCTGTTTTTT

d_gene: TRBD1
j_gene: TRBJ2-7
abundance: few
len: 13
v_gene: TRBV2
CDR3aa: CASSWTGDYEQYF
CDR3nt: TGTGCCAGCAGTTGGACAGGGGACTACGAGCAGTACTTC

d_gene: TRBD1
j_gene: TRBJ2-3
abundance: once
len: 15
v_gene: TRBV5-4
CDR3aa: CASSLDRVGTDTQYF
CDR3nt: TGTGCCAGCAGCCTGGACAGGGTGGGCACAGATACGCAGTATTTT

d_gene: TRBD1
j_gene: TRBJ1-2
abundance: -
len: 13
v_gene: TRBV19
CDR3aa: CASNTGGPWGYTF
CDR3nt: TGTGCCAGTAATACAGGGGGCCCATGGGGCTACACCTTC

d_gene: -
j_gene: TRBJ2-1
abundance: -
len: 16
v_gene: TRBV4-3
CDR3aa: CASSQDLAPPYNEQFF
CDR3nt: TGCGCCAGCAGCCAAGATCTAGCGCCACCCTACAATGAGCAGTTCTTC

d_gene: TRBD1
j_gene: TRBJ1-4
abundance: -
len: 15
v_gene: TRBV7-9
CDR3aa: CASSLEGQGAEKLFF
CDR3nt: TGTGCCAGCAGCTTAGAGGGACAGGGGGCCGAAAAACTGTTTTTT

d_gene: TRBD1
j_gene: TRBJ1-4
abundance: -
len: 15
v_gene: TRBV5-8
CDR3aa: CASSSWTGDNEKLFF
CDR3nt: TGTGCCAGCAGCTCGTGGACAGGGGATAATGAAAAACTGTTTTTT

d_gene: TRBD1
j_gene: TRBJ2-5
abundance: -
len: 14
v_gene: TRBV5-4
CDR3aa: CASSLGQGPETQYF
CDR3nt: TGTGCCAGCAGCTTGGGACAGGGGCCAGAGACCCAGTACTTC

d_gene: -
j_gene: TRBJ1-3
abundance: -
len: 15
v_gene: TRBV9
CDR3aa: CASSVEGGLGNTIYF
CDR3nt: TGTGCCAGCAGCGTTGAGGGGGGGCTCGGAAACACCATATATTTT

d_gene: TRBD1
j_gene: TRBJ1-1
abundance: -
len: 13
v_gene: TRBV5-1
CDR3aa: CASSRQGGTEAFF
CDR3nt: TGCGCCAGCAGCCGACAGGGGGGCACTGAAGCTTTCTTT

d_gene: -
j_gene: TRBJ1-1
abundance: -
len: 14
v_gene: TRBV6-5
CDR3aa: CASSYRTPNTEAFF
CDR3nt: TGTGCCAGCAGTTACAGAACCCCGAACACTGAAGCTTTCTTT

d_gene: TRBD1
j_gene: TRBJ1-5
abundance: few
len: 16
v_gene: TRBV19
CDR3aa: CASSHKGQGSYQPQHF
CDR3nt: TGTGCCAGTAGTCACAAAGGACAGGGAAGTTACCAGCCCCAGCATTTT

d_gene: TRBD2
j_gene: TRBJ2-5
abundance: -
len: 14
v_gene: TRBV15
CDR3aa: CATSSRSGGETQYF
CDR3nt: TGTGCCACCAGCAGCCGTAGCGGGGGAGAGACCCAGTACTTC

d_gene: -
j_gene: TRBJ2-7
abundance: -
len: 14
v_gene: TRBV29-1
CDR3aa: CSVDYDSKPYEQYF
CDR3nt: TGCAGCGTAGACTACGACAGCAAACCCTACGAGCAGTACTTC

d_gene: TRBD2
j_gene: TRBJ2-7
abundance: -
len: 15
v_gene: TRBV19
CDR3aa: CASRGLSGTDYEQYF
CDR3nt: TGTGCCAGTAGGGGCCTTAGCGGGACCGACTACGAGCAGTACTTC

d_gene: -
j_gene: TRBJ1-4
abundance: -
len: 15
v_gene: TRBV28
CDR3aa: CASSPITGLNEKLFF
CDR3nt: TGTGCCAGCAGCCCCATTACAGGTCTTAATGAAAAACTGTTTTTT

d_gene: -
j_gene: TRBJ2-7
abundance: -
len: 15
v_gene: TRBV5-1
CDR3aa: CASSPEPFGWGLQVF
CDR3nt: TGCGCCAGCAGCCCCGAGCCTTTTGGCTGGGGGTTACAGGTTTTC

d_gene: TRBD1
j_gene: TRBJ2-3
abundance: many
len: 13
v_gene: TRBV30
CDR3aa: CVLSQGGTDTQYF
CDR3nt: TGTGTTTTGTCACAGGGGGGCACAGATACGCAGTATTTT

d_gene: -
j_gene: TRBJ2-2
abundance: -
len: 12
v_gene: TRBV30
CDR3aa: CAWSGDTGELFF
CDR3nt: TGTGCCTGGAGTGGGGATACCGGGGAGCTGTTTTTT